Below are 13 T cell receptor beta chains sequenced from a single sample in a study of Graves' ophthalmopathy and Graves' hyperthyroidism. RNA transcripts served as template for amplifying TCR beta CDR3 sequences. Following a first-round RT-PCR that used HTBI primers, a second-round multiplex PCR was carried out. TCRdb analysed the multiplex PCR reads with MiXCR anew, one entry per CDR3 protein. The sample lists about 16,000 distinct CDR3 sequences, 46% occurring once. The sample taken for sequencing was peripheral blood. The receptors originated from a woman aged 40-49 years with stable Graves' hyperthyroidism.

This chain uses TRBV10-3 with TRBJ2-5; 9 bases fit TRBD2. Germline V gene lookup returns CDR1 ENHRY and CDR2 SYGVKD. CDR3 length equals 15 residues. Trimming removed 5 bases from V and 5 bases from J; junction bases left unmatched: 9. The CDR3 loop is CAISQRGADGETQYF. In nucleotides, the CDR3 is TGTGCCATCAGTCAGCGGGGGGCAGACGGGGAGACCCAGTACTTC.

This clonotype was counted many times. CDR3 protein: CASSLNRDFYLTGELFF. CDR3 DNA: TGTGCCAGCAGCTTAAATCGGGACTTTTATCTTACCGGGGAGCTGTTTTTT. The chain links TRBV7-9 to TRBJ2-2; a weak D match, TRBD2 (6 bases). Between the trimmed V and J ends, which lost 2 bases and 5 bases, there was a span of 18 bases. This CDR3 has 17 residues. Germline CDR1 is SEHNR and CDR2 is FQNEAQ (reference sequence).

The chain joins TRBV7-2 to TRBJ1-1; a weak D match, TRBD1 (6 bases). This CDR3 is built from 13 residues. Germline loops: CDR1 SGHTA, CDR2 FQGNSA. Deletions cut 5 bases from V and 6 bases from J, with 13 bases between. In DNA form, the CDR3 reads TGTGCCAGCAGCCGCTACAGGGAGGCTGAAGCTTTCTTT. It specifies CASSRYREAEAFF.

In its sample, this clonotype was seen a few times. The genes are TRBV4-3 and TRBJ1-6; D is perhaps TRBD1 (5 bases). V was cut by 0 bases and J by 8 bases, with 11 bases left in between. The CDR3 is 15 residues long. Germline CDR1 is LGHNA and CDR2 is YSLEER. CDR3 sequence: CASSQDSGTHSPLHF. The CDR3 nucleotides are TGCGCCAGCAGCCAAGATTCGGGGACTCATTCACCCCTCCACTTT.

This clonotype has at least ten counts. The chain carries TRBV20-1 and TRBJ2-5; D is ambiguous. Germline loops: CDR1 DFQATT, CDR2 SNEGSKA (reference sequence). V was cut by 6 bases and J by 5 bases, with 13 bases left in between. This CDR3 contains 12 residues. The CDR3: CSAPPRGETQYF. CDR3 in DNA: TGCAGTGCGCCCCCCAGAGGCGAGACCCAGTACTTC.

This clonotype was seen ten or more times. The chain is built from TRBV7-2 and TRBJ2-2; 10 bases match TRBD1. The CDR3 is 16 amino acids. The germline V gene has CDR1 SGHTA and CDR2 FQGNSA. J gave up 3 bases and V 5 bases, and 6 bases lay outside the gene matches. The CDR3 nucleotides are TGTGCCAGCAGCCAGAGACAGGGGGCCGACACCGGGGAGCTGTTTTTT. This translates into CASSQRQGADTGELFF.

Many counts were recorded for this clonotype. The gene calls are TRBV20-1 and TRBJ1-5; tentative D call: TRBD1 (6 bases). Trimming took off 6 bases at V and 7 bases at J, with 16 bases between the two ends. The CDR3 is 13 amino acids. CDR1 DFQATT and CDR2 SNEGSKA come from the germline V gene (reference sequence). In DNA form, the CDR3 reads TGCAGTGCCGGGGGCGGTAACGGACAGCCCCAGCATTTT. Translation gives CSAGGGNGQPQHF.

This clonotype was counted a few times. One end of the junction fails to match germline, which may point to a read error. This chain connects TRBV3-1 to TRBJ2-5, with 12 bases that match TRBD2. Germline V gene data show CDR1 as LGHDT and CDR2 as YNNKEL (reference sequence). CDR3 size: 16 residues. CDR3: CASSHSGTSGLETQYF. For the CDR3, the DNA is TGTGCCAGCAGCCACTCCGGGACTAGCGGGTTAGAGACTCAGTACTTC.

CDR3 region: CASREGQGREKLFF. As DNA, the CDR3 is TGTGCCAGCAGAGAAGGACAGGGGCGAGAAAAACTGTTTTTT. This chain connects TRBV10-3 to TRBJ1-4; 9 bases line up with TRBD1. The J segment lost 8 bases and the V segment lost 10 bases, leaving 11 bases of the junction unmatched. The CDR3 runs to 14 residues. The germline CDR1 and CDR2 sequences are ENHRY and SYGVKD.

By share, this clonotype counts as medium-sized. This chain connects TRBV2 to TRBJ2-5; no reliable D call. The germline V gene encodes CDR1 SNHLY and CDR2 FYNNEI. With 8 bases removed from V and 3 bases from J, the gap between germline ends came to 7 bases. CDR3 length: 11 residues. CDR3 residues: CASRREETQYF. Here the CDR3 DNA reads TGTGCCAGCCGTAGAGAAGAGACCCAGTACTTC.

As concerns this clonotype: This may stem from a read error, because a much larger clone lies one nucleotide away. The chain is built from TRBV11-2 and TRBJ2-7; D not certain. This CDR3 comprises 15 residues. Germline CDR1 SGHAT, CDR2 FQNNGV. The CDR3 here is CASCLDLSITYEQYF. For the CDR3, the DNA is TGTGCCAGCTGCTTAGATCTCAGCATTACCTACGAGCAGTACTTC.

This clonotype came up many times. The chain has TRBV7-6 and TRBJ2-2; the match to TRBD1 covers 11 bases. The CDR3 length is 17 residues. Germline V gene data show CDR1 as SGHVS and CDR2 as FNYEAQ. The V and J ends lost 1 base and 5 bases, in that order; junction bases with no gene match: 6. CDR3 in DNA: TGTGCCAGCAGCTTAGTTCCCGGGACAGGGGGGACCGGGGAGCTGTTTTTT. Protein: CASSLVPGTGGTGELFF. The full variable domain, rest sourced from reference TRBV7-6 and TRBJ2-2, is GAGVSQSPRYKVTKRGQDVALRCDPISGHVSLYWYRQALGQGPEFLTYFNYEAQQDKSGLPNDRFSAERPEGSISTLTIQRTEQRDSAMYRCASSLVPGTGGTGELFFGEGSRLTVL.

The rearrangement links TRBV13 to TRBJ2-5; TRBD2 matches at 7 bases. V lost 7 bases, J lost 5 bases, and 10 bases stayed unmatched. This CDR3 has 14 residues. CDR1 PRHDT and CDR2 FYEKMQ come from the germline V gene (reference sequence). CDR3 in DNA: TGTGCCAGCAATTTGACCGGGGGGAGCGAGACCCAGTACTTC. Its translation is CASNLTGGSETQYF.